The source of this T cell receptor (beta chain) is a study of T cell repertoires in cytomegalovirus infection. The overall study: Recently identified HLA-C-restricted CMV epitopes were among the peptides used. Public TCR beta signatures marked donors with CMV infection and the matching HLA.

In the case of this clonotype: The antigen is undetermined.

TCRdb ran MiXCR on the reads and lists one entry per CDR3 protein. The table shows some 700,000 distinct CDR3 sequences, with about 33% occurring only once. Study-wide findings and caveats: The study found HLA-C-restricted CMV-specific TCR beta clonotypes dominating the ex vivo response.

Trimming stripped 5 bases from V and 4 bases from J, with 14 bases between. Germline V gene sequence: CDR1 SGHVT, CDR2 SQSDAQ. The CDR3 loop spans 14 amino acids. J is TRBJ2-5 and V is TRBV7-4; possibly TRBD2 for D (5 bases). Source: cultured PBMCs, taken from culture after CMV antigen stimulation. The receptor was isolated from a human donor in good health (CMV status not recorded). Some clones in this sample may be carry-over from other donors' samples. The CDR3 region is CASSPVGVRETQYF. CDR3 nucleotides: TGTGCCAGCAGCCCTGTGGGAGTTCGAGAGACCCAGTACTTC.